A single sample is the source of the 31 T cell receptor beta chains below, sequenced in a study of PD-1 blockade in classical Hodgkin lymphoma. This sample's time point: cycle 4 day 1 (C4D1), after 6 weeks of nivolumab. Relapse was seen in all patients after autologous stem cell transplantation, and brentuximab vedotin exposure was variable. Only in-frame clones appear in the TCRdb table, and some are missing; sequencing was by immunoSEQ multiplex PCR. The sample has 45,000 to 60,000 clones; around 80% are singletons. The starting material was peripheral blood mononuclear cells (PBMCs), obtained before the fourth cycle of nivolumab. The source is a human donor with classical Hodgkin lymphoma.

The chain links TRBV6-1 to TRBJ1-5, with D unclear. The germline CDR1 and CDR2 sequences are MNHNS and SASEGT. Trimming pared 6 bases from V and 2 bases from J, leaving 8 bases between. There are 13 residues in the CDR3. The CDR3 here is CASSPRGNQPQHF. The CDR3 region has the DNA TGTGCCAGCAGCCCCCGGGGCAATCAGCCCCAGCATTTT.

The rearrangement links TRBV7-9 to TRBJ1-2; no firm D call. Germline CDR1 SEHNR, CDR2 FQNEAQ (reference sequence). The CDR3 length is 14 residues. Trimming removed 5 bases from V and 1 base from J, with 11 bases in between. The CDR3 loop is CASSPRRSNYGYTF. As DNA, the CDR3 is TGTGCCAGCAGCCCCCGGCGAAGTAACTATGGCTACACCTTC.

In this sample, this clone turned up a few times. The V gene is TRBV10-2, the J gene TRBJ2-2, with 8 bases identical to TRBD1. The CDR3 has 14 amino acids. CDR1 and CDR2 from the germline V gene are WSHSY and SAAADI. The J segment lost 5 bases and the V segment lost 6 bases, leaving 5 bases of the junction unmatched. CDR3 nucleotide sequence: TGCGCCAGCAGCGGGACAGGTGGGACCGGGGAGCTGTTTTTT. Translating gives CASSGTGGTGELFF.

The rearrangement links TRBV2 to TRBJ2-7; 7 positions match TRBD1. Trimming at V came to 4 bases and at J to 0 bases, leaving 9 bases not matched to a gene. From germline, CDR1 is SNHLY and CDR2 FYNNEI. The CDR3 consists of 16 residues. This CDR3 reads CASSAPETGSSYEQYF. CDR3 bases: TGTGCCAGCAGTGCCCCCGAGACAGGGAGCTCCTACGAGCAGTACTTC.

The J gene is TRBJ2-5, the V gene TRBV7-6, with 10 bases that match TRBD1. The CDR3 covers 15 residues. Germline V gene sequence: CDR1 SGHVS, CDR2 FNYEAQ. Trimming removed 5 bases from V and 2 bases from J; junction bases left unmatched: 5. CDR3 residues: CASSTGTGEQETQYF. The CDR3 coding sequence is TGTGCCAGCAGCACGGGGACAGGGGAACAAGAGACCCAGTACTTC.

This clone was observed once. This rearrangement joins TRBV5-6 to TRBJ2-5, with TRBD2 matching over 9 bases. V lost 1 base to trimming and J lost 4 bases; unmatched junction nucleotides: 5. Germline values: CDR1 SGHDT, CDR2 YYEEEE. The CDR3 loop spans 15 amino acids. Here the CDR3 DNA reads TGTGCCAGCAGCTTGCGCGGGGGGGCCTCAGAGACCCAGTACTTC. This translates into CASSLRGGASETQYF.

The CDR3 DNA sequence: TGTGCCAGCAGCTCCAGGTGGGACGGCTCCGAACTGTTTTTT. Protein sequence: CASSSRWDGSELFF. The V call is TRBV7-2, the J call TRBJ1-4, with a weak D call TRBD1 (5 bases). V lost 4 bases, J lost 12 bases, and 18 bases lay in between. Germline V lookup: CDR1 SGHTA, CDR2 FQGNSA. The CDR3 length is 14 residues.

The chain joins TRBV6-4 to TRBJ2-1; 9 bases map to TRBD2. Germline lookup yields CDR1 MRHNA and CDR2 SNTAGT. The trim removed 11 bases at V and 2 bases at J, leaving 10 bases unmatched. The CDR3 runs 15 residues. CDR3: CASWGGGGAYNEQFF. Here the CDR3 DNA reads TGTGCCTCCTGGGGAGGCGGGGGGGCCTACAATGAGCAGTTCTTC.

The chain couples TRBV7-9 to TRBJ1-1, with TRBD1 identical over 8 bases. The J segment lost 6 bases and the V segment lost 1 base, leaving 4 bases of the junction unmatched. Germline-derived CDR1 and CDR2 are SEHNR and FQNEAQ (reference sequence). This CDR3 is 14 amino acids long. The CDR3 DNA is TGTGCCAGCAGCTTAGTCCGGACAGGGTCTGAAGCTTTCTTT. It translates to CASSLVRTGSEAFF. Combining the CDR3 with reference TRBV7-9 and TRBJ1-1 gives the whole variable domain DTGVSQNPRHKITKRGQNVTFRCDPISEHNRLYWYRQTLGQGPEFLTYFQNEAQLEKSRLLSDRFSAERPKGSFSTLEIQRTEQGDSAMYLCASSLVRTGSEAFFGQGTRLTVV.

In its sample, this clone was seen a few times. The V and J genes are TRBV5-6 and TRBJ1-1; no firm D call. Germline V lookup: CDR1 SGHDT, CDR2 YYEEEE. The V end lost 4 bases, the J end lost 2 bases, and 6 bases lay between the germline ends. CDR3 size: 12 residues. CDR3 sequence reads: CASSPLNTEAFF. CDR3 in DNA: TGTGCCAGCAGCCCACTAAACACTGAAGCTTTCTTT.

In regard to this clone: Additional DNA sequences in this sample encode the identical CDR3. The V and J genes are TRBV5-1 and TRBJ2-1; weak D call: TRBD2 (6 bases). CDR1 is SGHRS and CDR2 is YFSETQ in the germline V gene. The germline V and J ends were trimmed by 0 bases and 7 bases, with 11 bases remaining between them. This CDR3 has 14 residues. The CDR3 here is CASSLGQGGNEQFF. CDR3 nucleotide sequence: TGCGCCAGCAGCTTGGGGCAGGGAGGTAATGAGCAGTTCTTC.

This rearrangement joins TRBV9 to TRBJ2-6; TRBD2 is a possible D gene (6 bases). CDR3 size: 15 residues. The germline V gene has CDR1 SGDLS and CDR2 YYNGEE. V lost 3 bases, J lost 3 bases, and 10 bases lay in between. The CDR3 nucleotides are TGTGCCAGCAGCGCGGGGGTATTTGGGGCCAACGTCCTGACTTTC. Translated: CASSAGVFGANVLTF.

Points on this clone: The sample has other DNA sequences that encode this CDR3 too. The rearrangement joins TRBV5-1 to TRBJ2-3, with a possible D match to TRBD2 (6 bases). The CDR3 totals 13 residues. In germline, CDR1 is SGHRS, CDR2 YFSETQ. V was clipped by 4 bases and J by 2 bases, with 8 bases between them. CDR3 amino acids: CASSRDFTDTQYF. CDR3 in DNA: TGCGCCAGCAGCCGGGACTTCACAGATACGCAGTATTTT.

This chain joins TRBV10-1 and TRBJ2-3; 9 bases match TRBD2. Germline CDR1 and CDR2: WNHNN and SYGVQD (reference sequence). The V gene end was trimmed by 5 bases and the J gene end by 0 bases; junction bases not matched to a gene: 3. This CDR3 is built from 15 residues. The CDR3 coding sequence is TGCGCCAGCAGTATGGCGGGAGGGAGCACAGATACGCAGTATTTT. Its translation is CASSMAGGSTDTQYF.

This chain connects TRBV7-9 to TRBJ2-7, with 12 bases fitting TRBD2. Looked up from germline, CDR1 is SEHNR and CDR2 is FQNEAQ (reference sequence). Trimming took 5 bases from V and 1 from J; bases not matched to a gene: 3. CDR3 size: 15 residues. The CDR3 loop is CASSPLAGGSYEQYF. CDR3 sequence (DNA): TGTGCCAGCAGCCCCCTAGCGGGAGGGTCCTACGAGCAGTACTTC.

V and J are TRBV5-6 and TRBJ1-6; a weak D match, TRBD1 (5 bases). The CDR3 loop spans 15 amino acids. CDR1 is SGHDT and CDR2 is YYEEEE in the germline V gene. Trimming shortened V by 0 bases and J by 4 bases, and 8 bases separated the two germline ends. This CDR3 reads CASSLVDKYNSPLHF. The CDR3 nucleotides read TGTGCCAGCAGCTTGGTGGACAAGTATAATTCACCCCTCCACTTT. The full variable domain, in which reference TRBV5-6 and TRBJ1-6 provide the parts outside the CDR3, is DAGVTQSPTHLIKTRGQQVTLRCSPKSGHDTVSWYQQALGQGPQFIFQYYEEEERQRGNFPDRFSGHQFPNYSSELNVNALLLGDSALYLCASSLVDKYNSPLHFGNGTRLTVT.

This clone was seen more than once but under ten times. This chain joins TRBV30 and TRBJ1-2, with D perhaps matching TRBD1 (5 bases). Trimming took 3 bases from V and 9 from J, leaving 11 bases between them. The CDR3 spans 11 residues. The germline CDR1 and CDR2 sequences are GTSNPN and SVGIG (reference sequence). CDR3 DNA: TGTGCCTGGAGAGACAGATTCCGCTACACCTTC. This encodes CAWRDRFRYTF. Filled out from reference TRBV30 and TRBJ1-2, the complete variable domain reads SQTIHQWPATLVQPVGSPLSLECTVEGTSNPNLYWYRQAAGRGLQLLFYSVGIGQISSEVPQNLSASRPQDRQFILSSKKLLLSDSGFYLCAWRDRFRYTFGSGTRLTVV.

This clone was detected only once. This sequence joins TRBV2 and TRBJ1-1, with a weak D call TRBD1 (5 bases). V shed 8 bases and J shed 4 bases, with 11 bases lying between them. CDR1 SNHLY and CDR2 FYNNEI come from the germline V gene. This CDR3 is 12 amino acids long. The CDR3 region is CASSAGGTEAFF. In DNA form, the CDR3 reads TGTGCCAGCTCTGCGGGGGGCACTGAAGCTTTCTTT.

The rearrangement links TRBV7-9 to TRBJ1-2; the match to TRBD1 covers 9 bases. The CDR3 length is 15 residues. Trimming cost V 1 base and J 4 bases; bases outside gene matches: 4. Germline V gene data show CDR1 as SEHNR and CDR2 as FQNEAQ (reference sequence). In DNA form, the CDR3 reads TGTGCCAGCAGCTTAGGGGGACAGGGAACCTATGGCTACACCTTC. Its translation: CASSLGGQGTYGYTF.

This clone was picked up a small number of times. This chain uses TRBV21-1 with TRBJ2-1; no DNA check was done on the table's D call, TRBD2. TRBV21-1 is flagged as a pseudogene. This CDR3 region has 15 residues. As DNA, the CDR3 is TGTGCCAGCCCCGGGGGGTGGGGGCGTTACAATGAGCAGTTCTTC. Translation: CASPGGWGRYNEQFF.

In regard to this clone: The junction and the germline gene differ at one end; a read error may be behind it. CDR3 protein: CSVGTGGPRGLKLVF. The CDR3 DNA reads TGCAGCGTGGGGACAGGGGGACCCCGAGGATTGAAGCTGGTTTTT. The V gene is TRBV29-1, the J gene TRBJ1-4; 11 nucleotides agree with TRBD1. The germline V gene encodes CDR1 SQVTM and CDR2 ANQGSEA. The CDR3 loop spans 15 amino acids.

J is TRBJ1-2 and V is TRBV5-6, with TRBD1 identical over 7 bases. Per germline, CDR1 SGHDT and CDR2 YYEEEE. V shed 2 bases and J 8 bases; nucleotides not matched to a gene: 6. This CDR3 spans 13 amino acids. CDR3 coding DNA: TGTGCCAGCAGCTTCCAATGGACAGGCGGCTACACCTTC. Translation: CASSFQWTGGYTF.

Within the sample, this clone is medium-sized. The gene calls are TRBV9 and TRBJ2-2; tentatively, D is TRBD2 (6 bases). Germline V CDR1 and CDR2: SGDLS, YYNGEE. V shed 1 base and J shed 3 bases, with 13 bases lying between them. The CDR3 spans 16 residues. CDR3 sequence (DNA): TGTGCCAGCAGCGTAAATCGGGAGAAGGACACCGGGGAGCTGTTTTTT. This codes for CASSVNREKDTGELFF.

This clone has more than one count but fewer than ten. This chain connects TRBV18 to TRBJ1-5; possibly TRBD1 for D (5 bases). The CDR3 sequence is 13 residues long. V was pared by 3 bases and J by 7 bases, with 10 bases between. CDR1 is KGHSH and CDR2 is LQKENI in the germline V gene. The CDR3 sequence: CASSPGLEQPQHF. Here the CDR3 DNA reads TGTGCCAGCTCACCGGGGCTGGAGCAGCCCCAGCATTTT. Filled out from reference TRBV18 and TRBJ1-5, the complete variable domain reads NAGVMQNPRHLVRRRGQEARLRCSPMKGHSHVYWYRQLPEEGLKFMVYLQKENIIDESGMPKERFSAEFPKEGPSILRIQQVVRGDSAAYFCASSPGLEQPQHFGDGTRLSIL.

This clone was observed once. This same CDR3 is encoded by further DNA sequences in the sample. The chain has TRBV5-1 and TRBJ1-1, with D possibly TRBD1 on 5 matching bases. The CDR3 loop spans 14 amino acids. From germline, CDR1 is SGHRS and CDR2 YFSETQ. V shed 4 bases and J shed 1 base, with 11 bases lying between them. CDR3 amino acids: CASSPGTGNTEAFF. Here the CDR3 DNA reads TGCGCCAGCAGCCCGGGGACGGGGAACACTGAAGCTTTCTTT.

The chain employs TRBV29-1 and TRBJ2-7, with 10 bases that match TRBD1. Germline lookup yields CDR1 SQVTM and CDR2 ANQGSEA. Trimming cost V 7 bases and J 9 bases; bases outside gene matches: 12. CDR3 length: 13 residues. CDR3 DNA sequence: TGCAGCGCCTTGGCCGGGACAGGGGCCTGGCAGTACTTC. Its protein is CSALAGTGAWQYF.

The V call is TRBV5-1, the J call TRBJ1-5; D not certain. Germline assignment: CDR1 SGHRS and CDR2 YFSETQ. The CDR3 consists of 15 residues. Trimming took off 0 bases at V and 0 bases at J, with 7 bases between the two ends. In nucleotides, the CDR3 is TGCGCCAGCAGCTTGGATGGGGATAGCAATCAGCCCCAGCATTTT. Translating gives CASSLDGDSNQPQHF.

This clone was found a few times. This sequence joins TRBV6-6 and TRBJ2-1; tentatively, D is TRBD2 (6 bases). Germline CDR1 is MNHNY and CDR2 is SVGAGI (reference sequence). The V end was cut by 6 bases, the J end by 4 bases, with 10 bases between. CDR3 size: 13 residues. The CDR3 spells CASSGGPYNEQFF. The CDR3 DNA is TGTGCCAGCAGCGGGGGTCCTTACAATGAGCAGTTCTTC.

The chain combines TRBV30 with TRBJ2-3, with 8 positions matching TRBD2. V was clipped by 5 bases and J by 6 bases; unmatched bases: 7. Germline values: CDR1 GTSNPN, CDR2 SVGIG (reference sequence). The CDR3 spans 13 residues. The CDR3 DNA reads TGTGCCTGGGTTGCCCGGGGGGGCGATACGCAGTATTTT. It is translated as CAWVARGGDTQYF.

This clone has just one count. This sequence joins TRBV5-5 and TRBJ2-7; possible D gene TRBD1, 6 bases. CDR1 and CDR2 (germline): SGHKS, YYEKEE (reference sequence). Trimming took off 5 bases at V and 0 bases at J, with 15 bases between the two ends. This CDR3 comprises 15 residues. The CDR3 DNA reads TGTGCCAGCAGTTTTTCCGACAGGATCTCCTACGAGCAGTACTTC. Translating it yields CASSFSDRISYEQYF.

The DNA of the CDR3 is TGTGCCAGCAGCAACTACAGGGGTGGGTACGAGCAGTACTTC. Protein sequence: CASSNYRGGYEQYF. V usage is TRBV7-2 and J usage is TRBJ2-7, with 7 nucleotides matching TRBD1. The V segment lost 5 bases and the J segment 4 bases; nucleotides outside the gene matches: 8. Germline V gene lookup returns CDR1 SGHTA and CDR2 FQGNSA. This CDR3 is built from 14 residues.